This T cell receptor beta chain was documented in a study of T-cell memory formation after mild COVID-19. This CDR3 contains 13 residues. Between the trimmed V and J ends, which lost 2 bases and 3 bases, there was a span of 5 bases. As concerns this clonotype: Its antigen is not identified.

5'RACE with constant-segment primers built TCRalpha and TCRbeta cDNA libraries with UMIs. A single record per CDR3 protein comes from TCRdb applying MiXCR to the 5' RACE reads. The data hold 150,000 to 200,000 distinct CDR3 sequences, with 11% observed a single time. Findings of the study overall: Contracting clones from day 15 to 85 had balanced CD4/CD8; later expanders favoured CD4+. Specificity for SARS-CoV-2 was not confirmed among the second-wave clones peaking on day 37.

Source material: PBMCs or a T cell subset sorted from them (not recorded which). The clonotype comes from a young man who had mild COVID-19 (a few samples of this study predate the infection). Cell type and time point are not known. The gene calls are TRBV12-3 or TRBV12-4 and TRBJ1-5; D call uncertain. Here the CDR3 reads CASSLFPNQPQHF. For the CDR3, the DNA is TGTGCCAGCAGTTTATTCCCCAATCAGCCCCAGCATTTT.